This T cell receptor (beta chain) was captured in a study of cytomegalovirus exposure and HLA in healthy donors (dated by TCRdb to 2016 to 2017). For context, the study as a whole: According to an earlier analysis of 450 to 650 of the donors, roughly 180 million T cells yielded 100 million or so unique TCR beta sequences and 250 to 350 Gb of sequence data. An early release that covered some 630 HLA-typed donors contained around 300 gigabases of sequencing data and tens of millions of unique TCR sequences. Of the 398 genotyped donors, roughly 76% were placed in the genetic ancestry cluster associated with self-reported Caucasian donors. The study aimed to test whether signatures of past pathogen exposure could be identified by cataloging public T cell receptors. The T cell repertoires of around 670 subjects were profiled by immunosequencing and related to cytomegalovirus serostatus. In addition to the first cohort of approximately 670 subjects, a separate validation cohort of approximately 130 different subjects was used. To predict cytomegalovirus infection status, the study combined high-throughput TCR immunosequencing, statistical association of individual TCRs with disease status, and machine learning. A later analysis re-analyzed previously published TCR beta repertoires from 666 donors and added high-resolution HLA genotyping to study TCR occurrence patterns. Rather than using new phenotypic data, the later analysis identified candidate immune exposures from TCR beta sequences and from how often those sequences occurred across donors. In an earlier analysis of 500 to 650 of the donors, high-throughput TCR beta sequencing was used to judge whether each TCR beta V gene segment behaved as functional or pseudogenic. Alongside the repertoire data, information on donor age, sex, ethnicity and CMV serostatus was compiled. A later genetic analysis used genome-wide SNP genotypes for about three fifths of the roughly 700 donors, treating that subset as a discovery cohort. Every repertoire in the discovery cohort had been generated on one and the same sequencing platform. Class I and class II HLA loci were covered by the typing at four-digit resolution. Typing coverage varied by locus: 629-630 donors for A, B, C, DRB1 and DQB1; roughly 560 for DQA1; over 600 for DPA1; 450 to 480 for DPB1. About five DR-DQ haplotypes were treated as single units for association and clustering because of strong linkage in the cohort. On average, around 200,000 unique TCR beta nucleotide sequences were sequenced per donor among 398 genotyped donors of the cohort, with about 17% of those sequences being non-productive. Points the paper makes about the study in general: The classifier was reported to diagnose cytomegalovirus status with high specificity and sensitivity in both the original and validation cohorts. Because counts were too low, 15 to 20 rarely observed V segments, including chromosome 9 orphons, were excluded from the earlier analysis of 587 of the donors. A later genetic analysis reported fewer N-insertions in productive TCRs among donors in an Asian-associated ancestry cluster than the approximately 700-donor mean. The cohort was sequenced for TCR beta chains only, and without alpha or paired-chain data the features that could be detected were limited. Presence/absence analyses assumed roughly uniform sequencing depth across donors, an assumption that may not hold. A later analysis found that TCR association rates varied across HLA loci, with DRB1 alleles showing the most associated TCRs and HLA-C alleles the fewest. For the cohort, immune exposure information was limited to CMV serostatus. According to a later analysis, most CMV-associated TCR beta chains appeared to be HLA-restricted, and the HLA associations seemed to be driven largely by CMV exposure. In an earlier analysis of 587 of the donors, most TCR beta V segments were observed in productive rearrangements about 90% or about 30% of the time, broadly matching IMGT annotations. In vitro tests confirmed that a few of the cytomegalovirus-associated TCR beta chains recognize cytomegalovirus antigens. Because some donors lacked HLA typing at each locus, the association tests relied only on the typed subset. A later analysis found that HLA-associated TCR beta chains were more clonally expanded and had lower generation probabilities than equally common non-associated chains. It was suggested by the authors that the approach could potentially be generalized to other disease states and immunological phenotypes. When HLA alleles, especially DR and DQ, strongly co-occurred, attributing TCR associations to individual alleles was difficult. A group of highly shared sequence variants was considered likely to be a technical artifact of the sequencing pipeline. Some IMGT-functional V segments, including TRBV6-2 and TRBV6-3, could not be told apart with the 87-base-pair reads, so those segments were excluded. Correlated functional status among segregating V segments might be attributable to linkage disequilibrium, but an unknown experimental factor could not be ruled out. Several of the top co-occurrence clusters appeared to be linked to parvovirus B19, influenza, CMV and Epstein-Barr virus, according to a later analysis. While some public TCRs were present in many individuals, most TCR sequences turned up only very rarely across donors. A further reported finding was that TCR beta sequences accurately predicted the HLA-A and HLA-B alleles for most subjects in the first cohort. The study listed 150 to 200 TCR beta chains as associated with cytomegalovirus. Specific HLA alleles were associated with 15,000 to 20,000 TCR beta sequences at a false discovery rate of 0.05 in a later analysis. V-gene and J-gene trimming of TCR beta chains was associated with a missense DCLRE1C variant in a later genetic analysis, and the association was replicated in an independent cohort.

The cohort consisted of hundreds of healthy bone marrow donors. At the time of sampling, every cohort member was nominally healthy, though immune exposures that went unrecorded were likely present. The donor was CMV seropositive and belonged to the group of about 290 seropositive cohort members. A peripheral blood sample was provided by each donor, and peripheral blood mononuclear cells were used for TCR beta sequencing. Genomic DNA was extracted from the blood cell samples with the Qiagen DNeasy Blood Extraction Kit. The CDR3 has 15 amino acids, counting the end cysteine and phenylalanine. CDR3 DNA is the only sequence kept; it has 45 bases, read in frame from the first base. Per the germline V gene, SQVTM is the CDR1 and ANQGSEA is the CDR2. V lost 4 bases and J lost 2 bases; the stretch between them is 17 bases long. Concerning this clone itself: The antigen this receptor binds is unknown. Base qualities are not provided; no much larger clone lies one nucleotide away.

Libraries were constructed by the immunoSEQ multiplex PCR assay. The multiplex PCR relied on a mix of 60 forward primers for TCR Vbeta segments and 13 reverse primers for TCR Jbeta segments. The CDR3 region of rearranged TCR beta genes was amplified from genomic DNA with a multiplex PCR assay. On the Illumina HiSeq System, the amplified TCR beta libraries were sequenced as 87-base-pair reads. The source study handled its data this way. A later analysis counted tens of millions of unique TCR beta chains across the approximately 700 repertoires, and some 12 million of these chains were shared by at least two donors. Raw reads were error-corrected and collapsed into unique sequences with a nearest-neighbor algorithm that merged closely related sequences to remove PCR and sequencing errors. Alignment of CDR3 sequences to IMGT reference sequences was used to assign V, D and J gene segments. Each retained sequence needed at least a six-nucleotide match to both a V gene segment and a J gene segment. Rearrangements were classified as productive when the CDR3 lacked stop codons and remained in frame with V and J, and all other rearrangements were classified as non-productive. Following IMGT convention, CDR3 was defined as the stretch from the second conserved V-encoded cysteine to the conserved J-encoded phenylalanine. The earlier analysis of about 530 of the donors excluded any sequence lacking an unambiguous match to a single V gene segment. In an earlier analysis of several hundred of the donors, V segments were called functional above 56.7% productive rearrangements and were called segregating when the between-donor standard deviation exceeded 5%. A statistical classification framework was developed to diagnose cytomegalovirus status using the catalog of TCR beta chain sequences. A later analysis assigned V and J genes by comparing TCR nucleotide sequences with IMGT/GENE-DB human TR gene sequences. A later analysis assigned CDR3 sequences and most-parsimonious VDJ recombination scenarios with the TCRdist pipeline. In a later analysis, each TCR beta chain was defined by its CDR3 amino acid sequence together with its V-gene family, and reads without a unique V-gene family were excluded. In a later analysis, fewer than 650 highly shared, low-generation-probability nucleotide sequences were removed to address suspected cross-contamination and a sequencing artifact. In a later analysis, a clonal expansion index for each public chain was calculated from normalized within-repertoire ranks of inferred template counts. A later analysis computed generation probabilities with a VDJ recombination model fitted to out-of-frame rearrangements, and checked the results against IGoR. A later analysis scored TCR-TCR, TCR-HLA and TCR-CMV co-occurrence with hypergeometric tests, applying a repertoire-size bias correction to TCR pairs. False discovery rates were estimated in a later analysis by permuting HLA or CMV assignments 20 times. A later analysis grouped co-occurring TCRs with DBSCAN, adding TCRdist sequence similarity when clustering within HLA-allele-positive subsets. Repertoires with fewer than 30,000 or more than 120,000 public chains were left out of co-occurrence clustering, as were five repertoires with anomalous nucleotide sharing. TCRdb took this table from immuneACCESS and kept in-frame rearrangements with V and J called. Such tables lack part of the clones; where checked against another copy, unresolved V genes explain under half of the gap, and the rest is unexplained. V and J calls and clone size are those listed in that table; D and trimming were worked out from the DNA. A total of 200,000 to 250,000 clones appear in this sample, 77% of them only once. The ten most abundant clones make up less than 3.5% of the sample.

The sample was PBMCs. The clonotype originates from a woman aged 55-69 years in good health and CMV-seropositive. This receptor chain uses TRBV29-1 and TRBJ1-1; 5 matching bases give a weak D call of TRBD1. The CDR3 reads as follows: CSVVGEVWSNTEAFF. DNA sequence: TGCAGCGTTGTAGGGGAGGTTTGGAGTAACACTGAAGCTTTCTTT.